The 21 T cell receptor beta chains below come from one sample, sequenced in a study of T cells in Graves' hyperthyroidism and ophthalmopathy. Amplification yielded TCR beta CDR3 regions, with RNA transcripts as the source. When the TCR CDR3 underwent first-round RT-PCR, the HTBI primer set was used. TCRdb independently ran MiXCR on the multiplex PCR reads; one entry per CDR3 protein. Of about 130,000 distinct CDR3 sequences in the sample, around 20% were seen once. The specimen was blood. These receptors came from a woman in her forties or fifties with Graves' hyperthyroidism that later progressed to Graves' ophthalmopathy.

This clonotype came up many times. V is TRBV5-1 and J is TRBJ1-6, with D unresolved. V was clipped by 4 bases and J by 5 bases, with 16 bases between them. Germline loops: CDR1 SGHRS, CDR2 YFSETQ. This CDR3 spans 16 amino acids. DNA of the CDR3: TGCGCCAGCAGCCCTGATGCACGGAATCATAATTCACCCCTCCACTTT. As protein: CASSPDARNHNSPLHF.

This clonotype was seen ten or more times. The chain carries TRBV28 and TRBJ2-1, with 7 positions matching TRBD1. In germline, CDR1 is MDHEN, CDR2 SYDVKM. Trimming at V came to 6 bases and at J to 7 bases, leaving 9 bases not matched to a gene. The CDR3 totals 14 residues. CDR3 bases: TGTGCCAGCAGGCCACAGGGGAGTAATAATGAGCAGTTCTTC. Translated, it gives CASRPQGSNNEQFF.

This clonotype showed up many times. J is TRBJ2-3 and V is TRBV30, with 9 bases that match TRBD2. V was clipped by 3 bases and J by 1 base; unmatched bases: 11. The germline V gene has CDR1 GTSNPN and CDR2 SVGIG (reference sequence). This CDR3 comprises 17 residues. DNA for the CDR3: TGTGCCTGGAGGGACCACCCATGGACTAGCGGCACAGATACGCAGTATTTT. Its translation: CAWRDHPWTSGTDTQYF.

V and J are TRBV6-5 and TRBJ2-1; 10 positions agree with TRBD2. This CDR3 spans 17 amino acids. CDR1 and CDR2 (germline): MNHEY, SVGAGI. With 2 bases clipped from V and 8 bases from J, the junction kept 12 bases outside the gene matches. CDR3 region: CASSYRLLAGCLDEQFF. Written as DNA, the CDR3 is TGTGCCAGCAGTTACAGATTACTAGCGGGATGTCTGGATGAGCAGTTCTTC.

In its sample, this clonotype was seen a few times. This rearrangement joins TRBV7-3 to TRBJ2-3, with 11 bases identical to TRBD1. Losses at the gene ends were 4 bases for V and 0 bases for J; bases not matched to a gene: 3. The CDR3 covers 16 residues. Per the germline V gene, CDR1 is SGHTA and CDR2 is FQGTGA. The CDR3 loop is CASSSGDRGSTDTQYF. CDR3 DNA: TGTGCCAGCAGCTCGGGGGACAGGGGGAGCACAGATACGCAGTATTTT.

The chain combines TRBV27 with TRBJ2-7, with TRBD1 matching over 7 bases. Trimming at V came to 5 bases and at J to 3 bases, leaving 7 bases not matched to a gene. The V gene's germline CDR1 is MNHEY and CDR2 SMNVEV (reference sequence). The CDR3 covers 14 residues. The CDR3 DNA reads TGTGCCAGCAGTCGCCTCGGGGACAGCTACGAGCAGTACTTC. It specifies CASSRLGDSYEQYF.

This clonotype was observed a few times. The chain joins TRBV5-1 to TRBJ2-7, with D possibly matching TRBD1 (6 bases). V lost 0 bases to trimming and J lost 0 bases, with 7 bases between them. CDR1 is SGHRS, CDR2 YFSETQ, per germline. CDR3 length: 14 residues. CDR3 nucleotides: TGCGCCAGCAGCTTGGGACAGGTCTCCTACGAGCAGTACTTC. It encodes CASSLGQVSYEQYF.

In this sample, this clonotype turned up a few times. The CDR3, as DNA: TGCAGTGCACGAACAGGGGGCTACGAGCAGTACTTC. This codes for CSARTGGYEQYF. The J gene is TRBJ2-7, the V gene TRBV20-1, with 8 bases aligning to TRBD1. Trimming at V came to 6 bases and at J to 3 bases, leaving 4 bases not matched to a gene. This CDR3 is built from 12 residues. The V gene's germline CDR1 is DFQATT and CDR2 SNEGSKA (reference sequence).

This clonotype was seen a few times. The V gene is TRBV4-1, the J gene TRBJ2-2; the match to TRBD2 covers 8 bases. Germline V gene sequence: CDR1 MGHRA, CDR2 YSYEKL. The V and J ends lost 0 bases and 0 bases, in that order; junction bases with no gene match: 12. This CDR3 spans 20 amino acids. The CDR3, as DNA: TGCGCCAGCAGCCAAGATGGGCCCACTAGCGGAGCTTCGAACACCGGGGAGCTGTTTTTT. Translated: CASSQDGPTSGASNTGELFF.

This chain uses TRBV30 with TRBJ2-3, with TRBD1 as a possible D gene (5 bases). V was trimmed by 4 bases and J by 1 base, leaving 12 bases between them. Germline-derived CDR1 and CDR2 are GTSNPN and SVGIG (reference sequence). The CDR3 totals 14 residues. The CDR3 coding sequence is TGTGCCTGGAATGGACACAAACGCACAGATACGCAGTATTTT. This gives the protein CAWNGHKRTDTQYF.

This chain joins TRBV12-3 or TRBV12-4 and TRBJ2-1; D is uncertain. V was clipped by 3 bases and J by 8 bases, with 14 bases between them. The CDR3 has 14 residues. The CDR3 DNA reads TGTGCCAGCAGTTTGAGGTGGGATAAAGATGAGCAGTTCTTC. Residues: CASSLRWDKDEQFF.

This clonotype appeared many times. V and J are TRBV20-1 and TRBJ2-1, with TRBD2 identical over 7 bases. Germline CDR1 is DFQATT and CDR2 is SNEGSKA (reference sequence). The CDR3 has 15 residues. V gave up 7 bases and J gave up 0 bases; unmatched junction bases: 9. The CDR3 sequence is CSVPGTTGSYNEQFF. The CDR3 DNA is TGCAGTGTTCCCGGGACTACAGGCTCCTACAATGAGCAGTTCTTC.

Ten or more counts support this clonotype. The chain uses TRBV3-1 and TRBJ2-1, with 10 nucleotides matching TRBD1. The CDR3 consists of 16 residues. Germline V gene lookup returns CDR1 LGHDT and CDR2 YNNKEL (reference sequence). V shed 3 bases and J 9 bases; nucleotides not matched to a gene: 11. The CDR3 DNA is TGTGCCAGCAGCCACAGGCTGGGACAGGGGTTAGTTGAGCAGTTCTTC. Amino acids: CASSHRLGQGLVEQFF.

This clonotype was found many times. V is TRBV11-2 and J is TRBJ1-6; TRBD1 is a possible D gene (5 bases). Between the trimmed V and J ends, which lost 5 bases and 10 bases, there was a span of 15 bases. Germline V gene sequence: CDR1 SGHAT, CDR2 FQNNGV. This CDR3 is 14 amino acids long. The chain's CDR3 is CASSPRVIGSPLHF. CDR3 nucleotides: TGTGCCAGCAGCCCCAGGGTAATCGGATCACCCCTCCACTTT.

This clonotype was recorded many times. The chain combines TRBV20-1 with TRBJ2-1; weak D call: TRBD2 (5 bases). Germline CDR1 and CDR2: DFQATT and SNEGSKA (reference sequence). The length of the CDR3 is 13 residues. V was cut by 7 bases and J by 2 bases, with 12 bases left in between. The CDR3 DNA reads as TGCAGTGGGGAGACGCCCACCTACAATGAGCAGTTCTTC. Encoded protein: CSGETPTYNEQFF.

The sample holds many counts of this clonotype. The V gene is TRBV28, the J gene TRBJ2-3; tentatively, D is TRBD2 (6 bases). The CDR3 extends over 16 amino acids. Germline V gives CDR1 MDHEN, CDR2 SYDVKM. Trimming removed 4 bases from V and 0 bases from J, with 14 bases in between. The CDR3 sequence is CASSSPRRDSTDTQYF. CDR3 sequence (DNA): TGTGCCAGCAGTTCCCCTCGGAGGGATAGCACAGATACGCAGTATTTT.

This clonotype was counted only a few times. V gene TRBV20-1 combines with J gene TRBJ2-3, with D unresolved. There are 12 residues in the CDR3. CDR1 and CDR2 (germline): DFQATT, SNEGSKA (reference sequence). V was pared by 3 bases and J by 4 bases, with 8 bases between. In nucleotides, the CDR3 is TGCAGTGCTAGTCGGCCTCCAGATACGCAGTATTTT. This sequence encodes CSASRPPDTQYF.

DNA for the CDR3: TGTGCCAGCAGCCCCCGACTAGCGGGAGGGCCGACCGGGGAGCTGTTTTTT. Amino acid sequence: CASSPRLAGGPTGELFF. This chain links TRBV11-1 with TRBJ2-2; 14 nucleotides line up with TRBD2. The V gene's germline CDR1 is SGHAT and CDR2 FQDESV (reference sequence). With 5 bases clipped from V and 5 bases from J, the junction kept 7 bases outside the gene matches. There are 17 residues in the CDR3. Complete variable domain (other parts from reference TRBV11-1 and TRBJ2-2): EAEVAQSPRYKITEKSQAVAFWCDPISGHATLYWYRQILGQGPELLVQFQDESVVDDSQLPKDRFSAERLKGVDSTLKIQPAELGDSAMYLCASSPRLAGGPTGELFFGEGSRLTVL.

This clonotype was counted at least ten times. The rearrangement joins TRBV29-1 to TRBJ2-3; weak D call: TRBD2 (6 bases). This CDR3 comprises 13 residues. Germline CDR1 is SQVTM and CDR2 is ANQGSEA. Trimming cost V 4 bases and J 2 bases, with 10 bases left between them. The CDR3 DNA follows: TGCAGCGTTGTAGGCGGGGACACAGATACGCAGTATTTT. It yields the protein CSVVGGDTDTQYF.

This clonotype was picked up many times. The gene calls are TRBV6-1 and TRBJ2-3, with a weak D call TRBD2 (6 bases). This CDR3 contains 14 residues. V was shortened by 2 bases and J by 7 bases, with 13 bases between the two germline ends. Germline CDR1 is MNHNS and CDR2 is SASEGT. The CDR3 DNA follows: TGTGCCAGCAGTGAAAGGTCGGGGAGGTATACGCAGTATTTT. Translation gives CASSERSGRYTQYF.

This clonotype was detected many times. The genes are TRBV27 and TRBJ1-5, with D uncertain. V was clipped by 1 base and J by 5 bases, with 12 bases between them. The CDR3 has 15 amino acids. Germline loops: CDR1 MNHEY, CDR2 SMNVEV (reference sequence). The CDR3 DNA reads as TGTGCCAGCAGTTTATACACTTCAGGAGATCAGCCCCAGCATTTT. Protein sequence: CASSLYTSGDQPQHF.